Following are 15 T cell receptor beta chains from one sample sequenced in a study of radiotherapy plus CTLA-4 blockade in lung cancer (dated 2018 in TCRdb). Libraries were built with the immunoSEQ multiplex PCR assay. TCRdb's version of the immuneACCESS table is confined to in-frame rearrangements and falls short of the full clone set. An unresolved V gene accounts for under half of the shortfall where checked; the remainder is of unknown origin. Here the sample has tens of thousands of clones; 75% to 80% occur a single time. Together, the top ten hold over 2.5% of the sample. The specimen comprised peripheral blood, sampled from a patient treated with radiotherapy plus ipilimumab. Receptors were obtained from a human donor with non-small cell lung cancer whose response to radiotherapy plus ipilimumab could not be evaluated.

This clone was seen a handful of times. The chain joins TRBV7-9 to TRBJ2-2; TRBD1 might be the D (6 bases). The CDR3 extends over 14 amino acids. V was shortened by 5 bases and J by 3 bases, with 10 bases between the two germline ends. Germline V lookup: CDR1 SEHNR, CDR2 FQNEAQ (reference sequence). The CDR3 DNA reads TGTGCCAGCAGCAGTACAGGGCACACCGGGGAGCTGTTTTTT. Amino acid sequence: CASSSTGHTGELFF.

The rearrangement uses TRBV7-6 and TRBJ2-5, with TRBD2 identical over 8 bases. Trimming removed 5 bases from V and 3 bases from J; junction bases left unmatched: 8. This CDR3 contains 15 residues. Germline V CDR1 and CDR2: SGHVS, FNYEAQ. Here the CDR3 reads CASSPGVSGEETQYF. The CDR3 DNA follows: TGTGCCAGCAGCCCGGGGGTTAGCGGGGAAGAGACCCAGTACTTC.

The chain recombines TRBV29-1 with TRBJ2-7, with D tentatively TRBD1 (6 bases). Per germline, CDR1 SQVTM and CDR2 ANQGSEA. V lost 3 bases, J lost 4 bases, and 16 bases lay in between. The CDR3 runs to 14 residues. DNA of the CDR3: TGCAGCGTTGAGGAAGGGGCTAGGGGGTACGAGCAGTACTTC. Translating it yields CSVEEGARGYEQYF.

The V call is TRBV6-5, the J call TRBJ1-1, with a weak D call TRBD1 (5 bases). This CDR3 spans 14 amino acids. Trimming took 2 bases from V and 3 from J, leaving 10 bases between them. Germline CDR1 and CDR2: MNHEY and SVGAGI. The CDR3 here is CASSYRGLYTEAFF. The CDR3 nucleotides are TGTGCCAGCAGTTACAGGGGTCTATACACTGAAGCTTTCTTT.

The gene calls are TRBV7-2 and TRBJ1-4, with D perhaps matching TRBD1 (5 bases). The ends were cut back, 1 base at V and 7 bases at J, with 10 bases in the middle. Looked up from germline, CDR1 is SGHTA and CDR2 is FQGNSA. The length of the CDR3 is 14 residues. The CDR3 is CASSLGRGREKLFF. Written as DNA, the CDR3 is TGTGCCAGCAGCTTAGGGCGGGGCCGTGAAAAACTGTTTTTT.

The chain is built from TRBV4-2 and TRBJ2-2, with D possibly being TRBD1 (6 bases). V gave up 2 bases and J gave up 4 bases, with 14 bases separating them. Germline assignment: CDR1 LGHNA and CDR2 YNFKEQ. This CDR3 comprises 16 residues. The DNA for the CDR3 is TGTGCCAGCAGCCAATCTAGGGACATTTCCACCGGGGAGCTGTTTTTT. Protein sequence: CASSQSRDISTGELFF.

The chain carries TRBV7-2 and TRBJ1-5, with 7 bases that match TRBD1. From germline, CDR1 is SGHTA and CDR2 FQGNSA. This CDR3 has 15 amino acids. Trimming took 6 bases from V and 10 from J; bases not matched to a gene: 15. The CDR3 protein is CASSQSTGAISPQHF. The CDR3, as DNA: TGTGCCAGCAGTCAATCTACAGGGGCGATTAGTCCCCAGCATTTT. Drawing the rest from reference TRBV7-2 and TRBJ1-5, the complete variable domain is GAGVSQSPSNKVTEKGKDVELRCDPISGHTALYWYRQSLGQGLEFLIYFQGNSAPDKSGLPSDRFSAERTGGSVSTLTIQRTQQEDSAVYLCASSQSTGAISPQHFGDGTRLSIL.

This clone has just a few counts. J is TRBJ1-5 and V is TRBV29-1; 7 nucleotides match TRBD1. J was trimmed by 5 bases and V by 4 bases; bases with no gene match: 2. Germline values: CDR1 SQVTM, CDR2 ANQGSEA. The CDR3 is made up of 12 amino acids. CDR3 sequence: CSVGTGDQPQHF. CDR3 DNA: TGCAGCGTTGGGACAGGAGATCAGCCCCAGCATTTT.

The sample holds a few counts of this clone. The rearrangement joins TRBV4-1 to TRBJ2-2; TRBD2 matches 11 bases. The CDR3 contains 18 residues. Germline CDR1 and CDR2: MGHRA and YSYEKL. After removal of 3 bases from V and 0 bases from J, the junction contained 6 bases not matched to a gene. Here the CDR3 DNA reads TGCGCCAGCAGCCATTTTAGCGGGGGGGTAACGAACACCGGGGAGCTGTTTTTT. It encodes CASSHFSGGVTNTGELFF.

J is TRBJ1-5 and V is TRBV28, with D tentatively TRBD1 (6 bases). Germline values: CDR1 MDHEN, CDR2 SYDVKM. CDR3 size: 17 residues. Trimming pared 3 bases from V and 0 bases from J, leaving 15 bases between. The CDR3 DNA sequence: TGTGCCAGCAGTTTCTCGGACAGCTATTATAGCAATCAGCCCCAGCATTTT. Translation: CASSFSDSYYSNQPQHF. Together with reference TRBV28 and TRBJ1-5, the CDR3 gives the full variable domain: DVKVTQSSRYLVKRTGEKVFLECVQDMDHENMFWYRQDPGLGLRLIYFSYDVKMKEKGDIPEGYSVSREKKERFSLILESASTNQTSMYLCASSFSDSYYSNQPQHFGDGTRLSIL.

The rearrangement links TRBV11-1 to TRBJ2-2, with a tentative D call TRBD1 (6 bases). This CDR3 spans 14 amino acids. Trimming took off 3 bases at V and 6 bases at J, with 11 bases between the two ends. The germline CDR1 and CDR2 sequences are SGHAT and FQDESV (reference sequence). The CDR3 protein is CASSFNRVAGELFF. CDR3 bases: TGTGCCAGCAGCTTCAACAGGGTTGCCGGGGAGCTGTTTTTT.

This clone occurred a few times. The chain combines TRBV9 with TRBJ1-2, with 12 nucleotides matching TRBD1. Trimming at V came to 0 bases and at J to 0 bases, leaving 12 bases not matched to a gene. Germline CDR1 is SGDLS and CDR2 is YYNGEE. The CDR3 is 20 amino acids. This chain's CDR3 is CASSVASWGTGGRTNYGYTF. CDR3 bases: TGTGCCAGCAGCGTAGCAAGTTGGGGGACAGGGGGCCGGACTAACTATGGCTACACCTTC.

The V and J genes are TRBV5-1 and TRBJ2-3; 7 bases line up with TRBD1. Germline V gene lookup returns CDR1 SGHRS and CDR2 YFSETQ. The CDR3 is 13 amino acids. Germline trimming cut 3 bases from V and 4 bases from J; bases unmatched to any gene: 2. The CDR3 is CASSSTGADTQYF. The CDR3 nucleotides read TGCGCCAGCAGCTCAACAGGGGCAGATACGCAGTATTTT.

The rearrangement links TRBV30 to TRBJ1-2, with D possibly being TRBD1 (5 bases). Trimming cost V 4 bases and J 4 bases, with 13 bases left between them. This CDR3 has 13 residues. In germline, CDR1 is GTSNPN, CDR2 SVGIG (reference sequence). CDR3 sequence reads: CAWISRRGYGYTF. The DNA for the CDR3 is TGTGCCTGGATTTCACGGAGGGGCTATGGCTACACCTTC. The full variable domain, with the rest looked up from reference TRBV30 and TRBJ1-2, is SQTIHQWPATLVQPVGSPLSLECTVEGTSNPNLYWYRQAAGRGLQLLFYSVGIGQISSEVPQNLSASRPQDRQFILSSKKLLLSDSGFYLCAWISRRGYGYTFGSGTRLTVV.

There are a few counts of this clone. The chain has TRBV6-6 and TRBJ2-5; no reliable D call. Germline V CDR1 and CDR2: MNHNY, SVGAGI (reference sequence). V was pared by 0 bases and J by 5 bases, with 4 bases between. The CDR3 contains 12 residues. The DNA of the CDR3 is TGTGCCAGCAGTTACTCCGGGGAGACCCAGTACTTC. Its translation is CASSYSGETQYF.